These 30 T cell receptor beta chains share one sample of origin, sequenced in a study of blood T cell repertoires in COVID-19. Data came from immunoSEQ multiplex PCR; TCRdb stores just in-frame clones and leaves some out. In the table there are roughly 230,000 clones, just under 90% of which are singletons. What was sequenced was PBMCs or T cells enriched from blood (not recorded which). The origin of the receptors is a woman aged 30 to 39 with acute COVID-19.

This clone was detected once. The chain has TRBV11-3 and TRBJ2-7; 8 nucleotides line up with TRBD1. The CDR3 has 16 amino acids. Germline-derived CDR1 and CDR2 are SGHNT and YENEEA. Germline trimming cut 1 base from V and 5 bases from J; bases unmatched to any gene: 10. This CDR3 is CASSLGGQGARDEQYF. The DNA for the CDR3 is TGTGCCAGCAGCTTAGGAGGGCAGGGGGCTAGGGACGAGCAGTACTTC.

The chain carries TRBV19 and TRBJ2-7; 12 bases agree with TRBD1. V lost 6 bases, J lost 5 bases, and 23 bases stayed unmatched. Germline V gene lookup returns CDR1 LNHDA and CDR2 SQIVND (reference sequence). There are 20 residues in the CDR3. The CDR3 here is CASSSPAGAPGQGARNEQYF. The CDR3 nucleotides read TGTGCCAGTAGCTCCCCGGCCGGGGCGCCGGGACAGGGGGCGCGTAACGAGCAGTACTTC. The variable domain in full, with the rest retrieved from reference TRBV19 and TRBJ2-7, is DGGITQSPKYLFRKEGQNVTLSCEQNLNHDAMYWYRQDPGQGLRLIYYSQIVNDFQKGDIAEGYSVSREKKESFPLTVTSAQKNPTAFYLCASSSPAGAPGQGARNEQYFGPGTRLTVT.

The V and J genes are TRBV7-9 and TRBJ2-1; weak D call: TRBD2 (7 bases). The germline V gene encodes CDR1 SEHNR and CDR2 FQNEAQ (reference sequence). The CDR3 loop spans 16 amino acids. V lost 1 base and J lost 5, with 15 bases in between. CDR3 sequence (DNA): TGTGCCAGCAGCTTAGTGGCGGGGGCGATCCACAATGAGCAGTTCTTC. Translation gives CASSLVAGAIHNEQFF.

The chain uses TRBV13 and TRBJ2-1; 9 nucleotides align to TRBD2. V shed 1 base, J shed 3 bases, and the junction held 4 bases outside the gene matches. Germline assignment: CDR1 PRHDT and CDR2 FYEKMQ (reference sequence). CDR3 length: 16 residues. CDR3 in DNA: TGTGCCAGCAGCTTAGCCCCAGCGGGGGGCTACAATGAGCAGTTCTTC. It encodes CASSLAPAGGYNEQFF.

The chain uses TRBV9 and TRBJ1-2; D is perhaps TRBD1 (5 bases). The germline V gene encodes CDR1 SGDLS and CDR2 YYNGEE. V was cut by 3 bases and J by 8 bases, with 11 bases left in between. There are 12 residues in the CDR3. The CDR3 reads CASSGRGSGYTF. DNA for the CDR3: TGTGCCAGCAGCGGACGGGGGTCGGGCTACACCTTC.

This rearrangement joins TRBV28 to TRBJ2-7; the match to TRBD2 covers 11 bases. Losses at the gene ends were 3 bases for V and 1 base for J; bases not matched to a gene: 2. CDR1 MDHEN and CDR2 SYDVKM come from the germline V gene. The CDR3 totals 15 residues. In DNA, the CDR3 is TGTGCCAGCAGTTTTCTAGCGGGGGGTTCCTACGAGCAGTACTTC. Translated, it gives CASSFLAGGSYEQYF.

This chain connects TRBV7-6 to TRBJ2-7; the match to TRBD2 covers 8 bases. Losses at the gene ends were 2 bases for V and 6 bases for J; bases not matched to a gene: 9. Germline CDR1 SGHVS, CDR2 FNYEAQ. This CDR3 is 15 amino acids long. The DNA of the CDR3 is TGTGCCAGCAGCTTATCCCCGGGAGGGGAACGCGAGCAGTACTTC. The encoded protein is CASSLSPGGEREQYF.

CDR3 amino acids: CASSPRGGSQPQHF. DNA for the CDR3: TGTGCCAGCAGTCCCCGGGGGGGGTCCCAGCCCCAGCATTTT. The chain uses TRBV27 and TRBJ1-5; a possible D gene is TRBD1 (5 bases). The CDR3 sequence is 14 residues long. Germline V lookup: CDR1 MNHEY, CDR2 SMNVEV (reference sequence). V lost 5 bases, J lost 7 bases, and 15 bases lay in between.

The chain employs TRBV18 and TRBJ1-3; no reliable D call. The CDR3 length is 16 residues. CDR1 is KGHSH, CDR2 LQKENI, per germline. Trimming pared 0 bases from V and 0 bases from J, leaving 9 bases between. Here the CDR3 reads CASSPPPRISGNTIYF. As DNA, the CDR3 is TGTGCCAGCTCACCACCCCCGAGGATCTCTGGAAACACCATATATTTT. The variable domain in full, with the rest retrieved from reference TRBV18 and TRBJ1-3, is NAGVMQNPRHLVRRRGQEARLRCSPMKGHSHVYWYRQLPEEGLKFMVYLQKENIIDESGMPKERFSAEFPKEGPSILRIQQVVRGDSAAYFCASSPPPRISGNTIYFGEGSWLTVV.

The rearrangement joins TRBV2 to TRBJ1-2, with 8 bases fitting TRBD1. This CDR3 is 13 amino acids long. V was pared by 6 bases and J by 8 bases, with 8 bases of the junction left unmatched. Germline CDR1 is SNHLY and CDR2 is FYNNEI. Written as DNA, the CDR3 is TGTGCCAGCAGGATGGACAGGGCAGGAGGCTACACCTTC. Its translation is CASRMDRAGGYTF.

CDR3 in amino acids: CSASGTGNQPQHF. In DNA form, the CDR3 reads TGCAGTGCTAGTGGTACAGGGAATCAGCCCCAGCATTTT. This chain connects TRBV20-1 to TRBJ1-5, with D possibly being TRBD1 (6 bases). The V and J ends lost 3 bases and 4 bases respectively, with 10 bases between them. The CDR3 sequence is 13 residues long. The germline CDR1 and CDR2 sequences are DFQATT and SNEGSKA (reference sequence).

The chain combines TRBV11-2 with TRBJ2-5; TRBD1 might be the D (5 bases). Per the germline V gene, CDR1 is SGHAT and CDR2 is FQNNGV. The V end lost 6 bases, the J end lost 0 bases, and 8 bases lay between the germline ends. The CDR3 totals 13 residues. The CDR3 bases are TGTGCCAGCAGTCCAGGGTACCAAGAGACCCAGTACTTC. It yields the protein CASSPGYQETQYF.

The chain links TRBV3-1 (or the pseudogene TRBV3-2) to TRBJ1-5; D unresolved. Germline V lookup: CDR1 LGHDT, CDR2 YNNKEL (reference sequence). This CDR3 has 17 amino acids. The V end lost 1 base, the J end lost 0 bases, and 13 bases lay between the germline ends. In DNA form, the CDR3 reads TGTGCCAGCAGCCAAGCTGCATACTACTATAGCAATCAGCCCCAGCATTTT. It encodes CASSQAAYYYSNQPQHF.

This clone was recorded only once. The chain uses TRBV5-4 and TRBJ1-2; 7 nucleotides agree with TRBD1. J lost 2 bases, V lost 4 bases, and 8 bases had no gene match. The length of the CDR3 is 15 residues. Germline V gene data show CDR1 as SGHNT and CDR2 as YYREEE (reference sequence). The DNA of the CDR3 is TGTGCCAGCAGCCTCCAGGGGGTAGGCAACTATGGCTACACCTTC. Its protein product is CASSLQGVGNYGYTF. Supplemented by reference TRBV5-4 and TRBJ1-2, the full variable domain reads ETGVTQSPTHLIKTRGQQVTLRCSSQSGHNTVSWYQQALGQGPQFIFQYYREEENGRGNFPPRFSGLQFPNYSSELNVNALELDDSALYLCASSLQGVGNYGYTFGSGTRLTVV.

The CDR3 DNA sequence: TGTGCCAGCAGGCCCTCGGGAAGACACACTGAAGCTTTCTTT. It specifies CASRPSGRHTEAFF. V gene TRBV6-4 combines with J gene TRBJ1-1; D not resolved. Germline V gene data show CDR1 as MRHNA and CDR2 as SNTAGT. The CDR3 contains 14 residues. The germline V and J ends were trimmed by 6 bases and 3 bases, with 14 bases remaining between them.

This chain joins TRBV6-5 and TRBJ2-7, with 7 bases matching TRBD1. This CDR3 has 13 residues. Germline CDR1 and CDR2: MNHEY and SVGAGI. Unmatched junction bases numbered 4, after V lost 5 bases and J lost 3 bases. In DNA, the CDR3 is TGTGCCAGCAGTACTAGGACAGGCTACGAGCAGTACTTC. Its translation: CASSTRTGYEQYF.

This rearrangement joins TRBV4-1 to TRBJ2-5; TRBD1 matches 7 bases. Trimming removed 3 bases from V and 1 base from J; junction bases left unmatched: 8. Looked up from germline, CDR1 is MGHRA and CDR2 is YSYEKL. This CDR3 comprises 16 residues. Written as DNA, the CDR3 is TGCGCCAGCAGCCATTTCCTGACAGGGTCCCAAGAGACCCAGTACTTC. Residues: CASSHFLTGSQETQYF.

This clone was counted once. The chain is built from TRBV7-2 and TRBJ1-1; D is ambiguous. Germline CDR1 SGHTA, CDR2 FQGNSA. The V gene lost 2 bases and the J gene lost 2 bases, with 12 bases spanning the gap. This CDR3 comprises 15 residues. The DNA of the CDR3 is TGTGCCAGCAGCTTATCGGGGTTCCGTAACACTGAAGCTTTCTTT. Translated: CASSLSGFRNTEAFF.

V and J are TRBV7-6 and TRBJ1-6; D perhaps matches TRBD1 (6 bases). The CDR3 runs 16 residues. The germline gives CDR1 SGHVS, CDR2 FNYEAQ. Between the trimmed V and J ends, which lost 2 bases and 5 bases, there was a span of 13 bases. CDR3 loop: CASSLTQGRHNSPLHF. The CDR3 bases are TGTGCCAGCAGCTTAACGCAGGGGCGGCATAATTCACCCCTCCACTTT.

The rearrangement joins TRBV9 to TRBJ1-4; D is perhaps TRBD1 (5 bases). Per germline, CDR1 SGDLS and CDR2 YYNGEE. CDR3 length equals 19 residues. Trimming stripped 7 bases from V and 3 bases from J, with 28 bases between. The CDR3 DNA reads TGTGCCAGCGGCCACCACAAGGAGGGACCCGGGGGGGCTAATGAAAAACTGTTTTTT. It translates to CASGHHKEGPGGANEKLFF.

The chain recombines TRBV5-1 with TRBJ2-7; TRBD1 matches at 7 bases. Per germline, CDR1 SGHRS and CDR2 YFSETQ. This CDR3 is built from 13 residues. The ends lost 4 bases at V and 7 bases at J; junction bases unmatched: 8. The CDR3 reads CASSPTGPGEQYF. The CDR3 coding sequence is TGCGCCAGCAGCCCGACAGGGCCGGGGGAGCAGTACTTC.

This chain joins TRBV7-2 and TRBJ2-1; 12 bases align to TRBD2. The CDR3 extends over 17 amino acids. Germline V CDR1 and CDR2: SGHTA, FQGNSA. The trim removed 5 bases at V and 4 bases at J, leaving 9 bases unmatched. The DNA of the CDR3 is TGTGCCAGCAGCCAAGATAGACTAGCGGGGGTTTACAATGAGCAGTTCTTC. Its translation: CASSQDRLAGVYNEQFF.

The chain links TRBV9 to TRBJ1-5; 7 positions match TRBD1. The trim removed 0 bases at V and 8 bases at J, leaving 8 bases unmatched. Germline assignment: CDR1 SGDLS and CDR2 YYNGEE. The CDR3 length is 15 residues. The DNA for the CDR3 is TGTGCCAGCAGCGTAGGGCAAGGGGGCGCAGAGCCCCAGCATTTT. It yields the protein CASSVGQGGAEPQHF.

The V call is TRBV28, the J call TRBJ1-2; D is undetermined. V lost 2 bases to trimming and J lost 4 bases, with 11 bases between them. Per the germline V gene, CDR1 is MDHEN and CDR2 is SYDVKM. The CDR3 length is 14 residues. The CDR3 protein is CASSLESGTYGYTF. CDR3 nucleotide sequence: TGTGCCAGCAGTTTAGAGTCAGGAACCTATGGCTACACCTTC.

This chain connects TRBV6-5 to TRBJ2-2; 8 bases fit TRBD1. The CDR3 is made up of 13 amino acids. Losses at the gene ends were 5 bases for V and 7 bases for J; bases not matched to a gene: 3. CDR1 is MNHEY and CDR2 is SVGAGI in the germline V gene. CDR3 sequence (DNA): TGTGCCAGCAGTCAGGGGGCGGGCGGGGAGCTGTTTTTT. This gives the protein CASSQGAGGELFF.

CDR3 residues: CASSTDSGGNTIYF. CDR3 nucleotides: TGCGCCAGCAGCACCGACAGTGGTGGAAACACCATATATTTT. The chain is built from TRBV5-1 and TRBJ1-3, with D possibly being TRBD1 (5 bases). The CDR3 is made up of 14 amino acids. Germline CDR1 and CDR2: SGHRS and YFSETQ. Deletions cut 4 bases from V and 3 bases from J, with 11 bases between.

The genes are TRBV4-3 and TRBJ2-1, with 8 positions matching TRBD1. Trimming at V came to 1 base and at J to 5 bases, leaving 4 bases not matched to a gene. The V gene's germline CDR1 is LGHNA and CDR2 YSLEER. The CDR3 sequence is 15 residues long. CDR3 sequence (DNA): TGCGCCAGCAGCCAAGGGCAGGGGGCCCACAATGAGCAGTTCTTC. It translates to CASSQGQGAHNEQFF.

The rearrangement links TRBV3-1 (or the pseudogene TRBV3-2) to TRBJ2-7; 7 bases align to TRBD1. The J segment lost 3 bases and the V segment lost 6 bases, leaving 8 bases of the junction unmatched. Per germline, CDR1 LGHDT and CDR2 YNNKEL (reference sequence). The CDR3 is made up of 14 amino acids. The CDR3 region is CASRLGAGGYEQYF. CDR3 in DNA: TGTGCCAGCAGACTTGGGGCAGGGGGCTACGAGCAGTACTTC.

The V and J genes are TRBV19 and TRBJ1-4; D is unresolved. V was trimmed by 6 bases and J by 7 bases, leaving 12 bases between them. The CDR3 is 13 amino acids. Germline CDR1 and CDR2: LNHDA and SQIVND (reference sequence). Here the CDR3 reads CASRAGGGEKLFF. The CDR3 DNA reads as TGTGCCAGTAGGGCCGGCGGTGGTGAAAAACTGTTTTTT.

This sequence joins TRBV6-4 and TRBJ1-6; tentative D call: TRBD1 (6 bases). This CDR3 has 15 amino acids. The germline V and J ends were trimmed by 0 bases and 6 bases, with 9 bases remaining between them. Per germline, CDR1 MRHNA and CDR2 SNTAGT. The CDR3 sequence is CASSDSGTLNSPLHF. CDR3 nucleotide sequence: TGTGCCAGCAGTGACTCCGGGACACTTAATTCACCCCTCCACTTT.